This T cell receptor (beta chain) was observed in a study of CD8+ T cells in alopecia areata. Extracted RNA was reverse transcribed, and the resulting cDNA served as sequencing template. Sequencing used immunoSEQ multiplex PCR; TCRdb keeps in-frame clones, though not all of them. The sample lists around 140,000 clones, approximately 50% occurring once. CDR3 length: 14 amino acids. The germline V gene has CDR1 MNHEY and CDR2 SMNVEV (reference sequence). With 4 bases removed from V and 10 bases from J, the gap between germline ends came to 17 bases. Comments on this clone: Its antigen is as yet unknown.

Study-level points and caveats: In lesional scalp, particularly from alopecia totalis/universalis, clonality was higher than in normal scalp.

The chain has TRBV27 and TRBJ2-1; D is unresolved. This material consisted of CD4+ T cells sorted from blood, taken at week 0. The TCR comes from a human donor with alopecia areata. The CDR3 DNA follows: TGTGCCAGCAGTTCCCGACCCTCCCTGCCGGAGCAGTTCTTC. It encodes CASSSRPSLPEQFF.